This TCR beta chain was recovered during a study of T cell responses to AZD1222 COVID-19 vaccine (dated by TCRdb to the early 2020s). With respect to the entire study: TCR sequencing was performed for some 250 trial participants, of whom 200 to 210 were given two doses of AZD1222 and 26 were given two doses of MenACWY control vaccine. Enrollment into the trials was organized by age into subgroups of 18-55, 56-69 and 70-plus years, and those subgroups contained roughly 150, 30 and 60 TCR-sequenced participants, respectively. Overall study results and their limits: No day 14 peak-response samples were available, so repertoires were characterized only after the peak T cell response. Most participants were white British and females outnumbered males, and the authors suggested that clonal diversity may have been underestimated. Reportedly, close to half of the unique spike-specific TCRs recognized epitopes lying outside the regions that are mutated in the B.1.351 and B.1.1.7 variants. After two AZD1222 doses, both the breadth and the depth of spike-specific TCRs were significantly higher than at day 0 and than in MenACWY recipients. In the small 56-69-year group, the increase in depth fell short of significance, most likely because of low power. Conclusions about previously exposed vaccinees are limited, since just five or six AZD1222 recipients were seropositive for SARS-CoV-2 at baseline. CD4 TCRs associated with the vaccine covered the entire spike protein, and the dominant responses were in regions 160-218 and 743-854.

Remarks on this clone: No cognate antigen has been identified for it. Base qualities are not at hand, and no much larger clone is one base apart.

The CDR3 regions of human TCRbeta chains were subjected to immunosequencing. The original pipeline was this. TCRs in the repertoires were compared against a reference library of SARS-CoV-2-specific TCRs that had been generated with the MIRA antigen-specificity platform. Breadth was defined as the fraction of unique TCRs that were SARS-CoV-2-associated, and depth was defined as the fraction of total T cells that were SARS-CoV-2-associated. Using the MIRA data, every spike-specific TCR was mapped to the spike region that the TCR reacted to and assigned to either a CD4 or a CD8 class. Log10-transformed breadth and depth values were compared by one-way ANOVA with Sidak's multiple comparisons tests. TCRdb re-hosts the immuneACCESS table, in-frame sequences only. Its copies lack some clones; in the studies checked, an unresolved V gene accounts for under half of them, and the cause for the rest is not known. For V, J and clone size, that table is used; D and trimming come from the DNA. Counted in this sample were some 150,000 clones; 75% to 95% of them appeared once. The ten largest clones capture more than 3% of the sample.

Between the V and J ends, shortened by 6 bases and 6 bases respectively, the junction contains 11 bases. CDR1 MNHNS and CDR2 SASEGT are derived from the germline V gene. The CDR3 runs 13 residues from the cysteine to the phenylalanine. The retained sequence is limited to the CDR3, 39 bases, with the frame set at the first base. The sample's time point label, in plain terms: about 28 days (+/-7) after the second vaccine dose. AZD1222 recipients with second doses at about 4 weeks or about 12 weeks were pooled, because spike-specific TCR depth and breadth did not differ between schedules. Vaccinee samples came from UK trials COV001 and COV002, including a single-blind randomized controlled phase 2/3 trial of AZD1222 (ChAdOx1 nCoV-19) in healthy adults. For TCRbeta chain sequencing, PBMC samples from trial participants were taken at day 0 and at day 28 after the second dose.

The chain employs TRBV6-1 and TRBJ2-2; the best D guess is TRBD1, with 6 bases matching. The clonotype comes from an adult who received the AZD1222 COVID-19 vaccine. The material sequenced was peripheral blood, taken 28 days after the second AZD1222 dose. The CDR3 here reads CASSRGGAGELFF. The DNA reads as follows: TGTGCCAGCAGCAGGGGTGGGGCCGGGGAGCTGTTTTTT.